These 15 T cell receptor beta chains share one sample of origin, sequenced in a study of T cell changes during pregnancy in multiple sclerosis. Clones were sequenced by immunoSEQ multiplex PCR, and TCRdb holds only the in-frame ones, with some missing. The data show tens of thousands of clones, more than 85% seen once. The source was peripheral blood, collected before pregnancy. The receptors were sampled from a female donor with multiple sclerosis, enrolled in a pregnancy study.

The chain uses TRBV5-1 and TRBJ1-2; 11 bases align to TRBD1. The CDR3 runs to 16 residues. Germline V gene lookup returns CDR1 SGHRS and CDR2 YFSETQ. J gave up 7 bases and V 4 bases, and 12 bases lay outside the gene matches. The CDR3 loop reads CASSTRTGGDLGGYTF. The CDR3 bases are TGCGCCAGCAGCACCCGGACAGGGGGCGACCTTGGTGGCTACACCTTC.

The gene calls are TRBV27 and TRBJ1-3; D may be TRBD1 (5 bases). The CDR3 extends over 16 amino acids. Germline V gives CDR1 MNHEY, CDR2 SMNVEV (reference sequence). V was trimmed by 2 bases and J by 4 bases, leaving 15 bases between them. CDR3 region: CASSLVPLGPGNTIYF. For the CDR3, the DNA is TGTGCCAGCAGTTTAGTCCCCCTGGGGCCAGGAAACACCATATATTTT.

J is TRBJ2-2 and V is TRBV4-3; perhaps TRBD1 as D (6 bases). Germline loops: CDR1 LGHNA, CDR2 YSLEER. Deletions cut 2 bases from V and 5 bases from J, with 15 bases between. CDR3 length: 16 amino acids. CDR3 region: CASSQQQGRRTGELFF. CDR3 DNA: TGCGCCAGCAGCCAACAACAGGGTCGGCGGACCGGGGAGCTGTTTTTT.

V gene TRBV5-1 combines with J gene TRBJ2-7, with TRBD1 matching over 8 bases. The CDR3 consists of 13 residues. The V gene end was trimmed by 6 bases and the J gene end by 3 bases; junction bases not matched to a gene: 5. Germline CDR1 and CDR2: SGHRS and YFSETQ. CDR3 coding DNA: TGCGCCAGCACTTCAGGGGGCCTCTACGAGCAGTACTTC. Its protein product is CASTSGGLYEQYF.

The chain combines TRBV2 with TRBJ2-7, with D tentatively TRBD2 (6 bases). The CDR3 runs to 12 residues. The V gene's germline CDR1 is SNHLY and CDR2 FYNNEI. V lost 8 bases to trimming and J lost 2 bases, with 10 bases between them. The CDR3 DNA sequence: TGTGCCAGCGGGGGGTTCCCCTACGAGCAGTACTTC. It is translated as CASGGFPYEQYF.

The rearrangement joins TRBV11-2 to TRBJ2-1; D gene uncertain. The CDR3 is 15 amino acids. Per germline, CDR1 SGHAT and CDR2 FQNNGV. The V end was cut by 1 base, the J end by 0 bases, with 7 bases between. The CDR3 protein is CASSLVENSYNEQFF. The CDR3 DNA reads as TGTGCCAGCAGCTTAGTCGAGAACTCCTACAATGAGCAGTTCTTC. Supplemented by reference TRBV11-2 and TRBJ2-1, the full variable domain reads EAGVAQSPRYKIIEKRQSVAFWCNPISGHATLYWYQQILGQGPKLLIQFQNNGVVDDSQLPKDRFSAERLKGVDSTLKIQPAKLEDSAVYLCASSLVENSYNEQFFGPGTRLTVL.

The V call is TRBV30, the J call TRBJ1-5; D is unresolved. The V gene lost 2 bases and the J gene lost 0 bases, with 5 bases spanning the gap. Germline CDR1 and CDR2: GTSNPN and SVGIG (reference sequence). The CDR3 extends over 13 amino acids. In DNA form, the CDR3 reads TGTGCCTGGAGTCCCAGTAGCAATCAGCCCCAGCATTTT. Translating gives CAWSPSSNQPQHF.

The V call is TRBV7-9, the J call TRBJ2-1, with unresolved D. The V end lost 7 bases, the J end lost 4 bases, and 23 bases lay between the germline ends. Germline CDR1 reads SEHNR; CDR2 reads FQNEAQ (reference sequence). The CDR3 runs to 17 residues. The CDR3 DNA is TGTGCCAGCACCTCCACCTTAACGTCAGACAAGTACAATGAGCAGTTCTTC. The encoded protein is CASTSTLTSDKYNEQFF.

The chain carries TRBV4-3 and TRBJ1-2; TRBD1 might be the D (6 bases). The CDR3 is 15 residues long. V was clipped by 4 bases and J by 3 bases, with 15 bases between them. Germline loops: CDR1 LGHNA, CDR2 YSLEER. CDR3 DNA sequence: TGCGCCAGCAGCCCAGGGGTTAGAGGGGACTATGGCTACACCTTC. Translation gives CASSPGVRGDYGYTF.

The rearrangement links TRBV10-3 to TRBJ2-5; 9 bases align to TRBD2. CDR3 size: 16 residues. V lost 2 bases, J lost 0 bases, and 4 bases stayed unmatched. CDR1 ENHRY and CDR2 SYGVKD come from the germline V gene. The CDR3 spells CAISEPSGRHQETQYF. CDR3 nucleotide sequence: TGTGCCATCAGTGAGCCCAGCGGGAGGCACCAAGAGACCCAGTACTTC.

J is TRBJ2-1 and V is TRBV5-1; TRBD2 aligns across 10 bases. The J segment lost 8 bases and the V segment lost 0 bases, leaving 8 bases of the junction unmatched. Per the germline V gene, CDR1 is SGHRS and CDR2 is YFSETQ. The CDR3 length is 16 residues. CDR3 DNA: TGCGCCAGCAGCTTGGTGCCTAGCGGGGGATTCGATGAGCAGTTCTTC. Encoded protein: CASSLVPSGGFDEQFF.

The rearrangement links TRBV25-1 to TRBJ2-7; TRBD1 is a possible D gene (6 bases). The germline V gene encodes CDR1 MGHDK and CDR2 SYGVNS. This CDR3 region has 17 residues. V lost 5 bases, J lost 2 bases, and 22 bases lay in between. CDR3 region: CASSPTGWDTSTYEQYF. The CDR3 coding sequence is TGTGCCAGCAGTCCGACGGGATGGGACACATCAACCTACGAGCAGTACTTC.

This chain joins TRBV5-1 and TRBJ2-3; 11 nucleotides match TRBD2. Germline trimming cut 0 bases from V and 4 bases from J; bases unmatched to any gene: 1. Looked up from germline, CDR1 is SGHRS and CDR2 is YFSETQ. The CDR3 runs to 15 residues. The CDR3 DNA is TGCGCCAGCAGCTTGGGACTAGCGGGGTCAGATACGCAGTATTTT. Its translation: CASSLGLAGSDTQYF.

This chain uses TRBV4-1 with TRBJ2-7; the D gene is possibly TRBD1 (6 bases). This CDR3 is 16 amino acids long. Between the trimmed V and J ends, which lost 2 bases and 2 bases, there was a span of 16 bases. Germline V gene sequence: CDR1 MGHRA, CDR2 YSYEKL. The CDR3 region is CASSQPSRDITYEQYF. The CDR3 DNA is TGCGCCAGCAGCCAACCATCCCGGGACATCACCTACGAGCAGTACTTC.

The rearrangement uses TRBV7-6 and TRBJ1-5; weak D call: TRBD1 (5 bases). V lost 6 bases, J lost 1 base, and 13 bases lay in between. The CDR3 runs to 15 residues. Germline CDR1 is SGHVS and CDR2 is FNYEAQ. Here the CDR3 DNA reads TGTGCCAGCAGTTTGTACGGGGGGAGCAATCAGCCCCAGCATTTT. Protein: CASSLYGGSNQPQHF.